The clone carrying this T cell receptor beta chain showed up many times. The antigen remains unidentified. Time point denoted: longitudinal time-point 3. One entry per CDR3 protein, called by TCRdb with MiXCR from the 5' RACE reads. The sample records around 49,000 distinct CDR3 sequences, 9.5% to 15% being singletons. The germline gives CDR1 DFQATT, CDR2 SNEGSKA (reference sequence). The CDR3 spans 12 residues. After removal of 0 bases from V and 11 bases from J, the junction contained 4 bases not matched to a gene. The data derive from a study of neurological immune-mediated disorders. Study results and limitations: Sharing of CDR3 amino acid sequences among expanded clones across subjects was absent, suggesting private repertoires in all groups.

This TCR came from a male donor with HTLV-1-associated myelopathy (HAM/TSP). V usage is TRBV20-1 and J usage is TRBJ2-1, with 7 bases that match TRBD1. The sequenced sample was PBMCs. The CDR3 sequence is CSARDPTGKQFF. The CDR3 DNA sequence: TGCAGTGCTAGAGACCCGACAGGGAAGCAGTTCTTC.